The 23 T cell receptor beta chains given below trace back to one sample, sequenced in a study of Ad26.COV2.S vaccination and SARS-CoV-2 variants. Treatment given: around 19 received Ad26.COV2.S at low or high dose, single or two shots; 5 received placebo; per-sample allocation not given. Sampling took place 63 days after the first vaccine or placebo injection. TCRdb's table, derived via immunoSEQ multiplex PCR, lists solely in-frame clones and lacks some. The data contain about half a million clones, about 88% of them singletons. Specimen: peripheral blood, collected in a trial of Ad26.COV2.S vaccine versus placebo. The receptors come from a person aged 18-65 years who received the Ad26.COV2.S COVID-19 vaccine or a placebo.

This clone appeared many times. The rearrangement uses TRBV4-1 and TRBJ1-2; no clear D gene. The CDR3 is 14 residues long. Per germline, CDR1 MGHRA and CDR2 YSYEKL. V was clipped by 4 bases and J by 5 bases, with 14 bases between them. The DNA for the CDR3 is TGCGCCAGCAGCCGAGACGGGCATAGTTATGGCTACACCTTC. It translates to CASSRDGHSYGYTF.

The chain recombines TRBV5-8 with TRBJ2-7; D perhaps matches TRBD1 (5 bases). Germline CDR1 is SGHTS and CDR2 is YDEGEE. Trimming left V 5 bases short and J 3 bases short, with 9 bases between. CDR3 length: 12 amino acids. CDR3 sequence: CASSVTGYEQYF. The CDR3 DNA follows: TGTGCCAGCAGTGTTACAGGCTACGAGCAGTACTTC.

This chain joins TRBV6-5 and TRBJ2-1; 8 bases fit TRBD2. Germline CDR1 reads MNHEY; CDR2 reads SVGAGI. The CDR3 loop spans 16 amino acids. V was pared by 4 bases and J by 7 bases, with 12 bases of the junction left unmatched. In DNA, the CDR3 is TGTGCCAGCAGTTCCATCACGGGGGGGGCGATTAATGAGCAGTTCTTC. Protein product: CASSSITGGAINEQFF.

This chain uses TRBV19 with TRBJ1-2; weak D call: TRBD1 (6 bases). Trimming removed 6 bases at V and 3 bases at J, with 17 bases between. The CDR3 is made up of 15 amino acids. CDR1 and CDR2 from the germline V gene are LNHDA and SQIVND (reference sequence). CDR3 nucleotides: TGTGCCAGTAGAAAACTAGGGGGAATCGACTATGGCTACACCTTC. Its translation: CASRKLGGIDYGYTF.

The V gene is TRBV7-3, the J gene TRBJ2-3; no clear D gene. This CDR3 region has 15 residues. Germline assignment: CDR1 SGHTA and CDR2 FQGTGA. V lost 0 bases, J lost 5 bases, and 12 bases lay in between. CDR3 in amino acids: CASSLTRSSGDTQYF. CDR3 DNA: TGTGCCAGCAGCTTAACGCGTAGTTCTGGAGATACGCAGTATTTT. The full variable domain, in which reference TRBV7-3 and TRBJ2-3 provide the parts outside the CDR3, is GAGVSQTPSNKVTEKGKYVELRCDPISGHTALYWYRQSLGQGPEFLIYFQGTGAADDSGLPNDRFFAVRPEGSVSTLKIQRTERGDSAVYLCASSLTRSSGDTQYFGPGTRLTVL.

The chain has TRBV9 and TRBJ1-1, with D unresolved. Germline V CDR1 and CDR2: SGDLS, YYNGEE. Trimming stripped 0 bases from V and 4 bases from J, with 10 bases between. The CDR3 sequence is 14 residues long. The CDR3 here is CASSVGKGRTEAFF. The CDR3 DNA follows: TGTGCCAGCAGCGTAGGGAAGGGCCGCACTGAAGCTTTCTTT.

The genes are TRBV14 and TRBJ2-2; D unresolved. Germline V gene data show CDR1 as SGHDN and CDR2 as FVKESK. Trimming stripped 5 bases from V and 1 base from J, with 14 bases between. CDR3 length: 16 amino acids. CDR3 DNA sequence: TGTGCCAGCAGCTACAATCACCCAAGGAACACCGGGGAGCTGTTTTTT. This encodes CASSYNHPRNTGELFF.

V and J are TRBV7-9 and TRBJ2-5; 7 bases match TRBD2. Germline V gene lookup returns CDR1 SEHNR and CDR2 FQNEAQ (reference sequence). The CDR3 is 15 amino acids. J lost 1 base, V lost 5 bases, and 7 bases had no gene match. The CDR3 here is CASSGELALQETQYF. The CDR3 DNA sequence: TGTGCCAGCAGCGGGGAACTAGCGCTCCAAGAGACCCAGTACTTC.

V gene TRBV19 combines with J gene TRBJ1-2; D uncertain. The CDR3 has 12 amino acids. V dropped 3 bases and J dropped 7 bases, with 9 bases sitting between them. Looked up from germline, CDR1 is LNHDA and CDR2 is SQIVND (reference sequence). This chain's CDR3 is CASSMVPGGYTF. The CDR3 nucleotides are TGTGCCAGTAGTATGGTACCGGGTGGCTACACCTTC.

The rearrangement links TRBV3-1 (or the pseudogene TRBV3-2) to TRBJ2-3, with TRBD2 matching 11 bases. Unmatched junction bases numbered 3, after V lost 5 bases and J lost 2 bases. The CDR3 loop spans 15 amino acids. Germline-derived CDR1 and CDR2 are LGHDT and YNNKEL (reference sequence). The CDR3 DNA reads TGTGCCAGCAGCAAGGGACTAGCGGCCACAGATACGCAGTATTTT. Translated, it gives CASSKGLAATDTQYF.

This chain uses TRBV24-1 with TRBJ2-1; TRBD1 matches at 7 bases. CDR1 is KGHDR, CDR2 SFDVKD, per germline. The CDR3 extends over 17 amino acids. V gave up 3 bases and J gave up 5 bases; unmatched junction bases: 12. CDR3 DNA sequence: TGTGCCACCAGTGATACCCTCTCGGAGACAGGGAACAATGAGCAGTTCTTC. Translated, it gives CATSDTLSETGNNEQFF.

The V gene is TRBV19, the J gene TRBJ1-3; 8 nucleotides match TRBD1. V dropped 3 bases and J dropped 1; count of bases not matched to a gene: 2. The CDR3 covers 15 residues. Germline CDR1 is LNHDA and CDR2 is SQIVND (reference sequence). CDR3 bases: TGTGCCAGTAGTATCCGGACAGGGTCTGGAAACACCATATATTTT. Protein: CASSIRTGSGNTIYF.

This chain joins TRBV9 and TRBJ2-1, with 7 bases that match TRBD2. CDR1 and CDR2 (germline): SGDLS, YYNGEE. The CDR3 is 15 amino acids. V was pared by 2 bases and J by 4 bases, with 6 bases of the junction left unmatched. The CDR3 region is CASSVGGSFYNEQFF. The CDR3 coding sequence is TGTGCCAGCAGCGTGGGCGGGAGTTTTTACAATGAGCAGTTCTTC.

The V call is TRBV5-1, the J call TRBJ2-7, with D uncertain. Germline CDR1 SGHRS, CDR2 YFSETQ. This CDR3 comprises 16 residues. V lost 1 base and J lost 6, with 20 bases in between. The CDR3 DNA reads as TGCGCCAGCAGCTTGTTCTTAGGGCCCCAGTTAGGCGAGCAGTACTTC. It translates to CASSLFLGPQLGEQYF.

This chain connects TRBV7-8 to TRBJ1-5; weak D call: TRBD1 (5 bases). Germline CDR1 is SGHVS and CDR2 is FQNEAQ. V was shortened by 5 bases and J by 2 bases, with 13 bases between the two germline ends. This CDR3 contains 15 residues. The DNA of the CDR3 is TGTGCCAGCAGCCCCCCCGGGGGTGGCAATCAGCCCCAGCATTTT. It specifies CASSPPGGGNQPQHF. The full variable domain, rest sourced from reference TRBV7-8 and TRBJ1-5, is GAGVSQSPRYKVAKRGQDVALRCDPISGHVSLFWYQQALGQGPEFLTYFQNEAQLDKSGLPSDRFFAERPEGSVSTLKIQRTQQEDSAVYLCASSPPGGGNQPQHFGDGTRLSIL.

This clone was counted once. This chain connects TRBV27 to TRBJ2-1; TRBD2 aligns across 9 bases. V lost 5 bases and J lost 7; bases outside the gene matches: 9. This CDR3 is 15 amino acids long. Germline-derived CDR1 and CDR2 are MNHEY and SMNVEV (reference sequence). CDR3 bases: TGTGCCAGCAGTGGGTTTAGCGGGAGCAATAATGAGCAGTTCTTC. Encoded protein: CASSGFSGSNNEQFF.

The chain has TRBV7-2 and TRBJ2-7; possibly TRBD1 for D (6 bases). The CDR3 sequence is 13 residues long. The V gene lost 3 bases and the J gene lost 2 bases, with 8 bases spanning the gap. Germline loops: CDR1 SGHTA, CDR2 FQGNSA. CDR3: CASSFAGAYEQYF. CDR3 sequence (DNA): TGTGCCAGCAGCTTCGCAGGGGCCTACGAGCAGTACTTC.

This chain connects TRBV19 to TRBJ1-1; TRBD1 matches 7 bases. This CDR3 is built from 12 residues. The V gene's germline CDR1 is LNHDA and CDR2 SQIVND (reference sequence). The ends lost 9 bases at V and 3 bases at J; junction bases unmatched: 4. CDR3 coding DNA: TGTGCCAGCTGGGACAGTTACACTGAAGCTTTCTTT. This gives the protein CASWDSYTEAFF.

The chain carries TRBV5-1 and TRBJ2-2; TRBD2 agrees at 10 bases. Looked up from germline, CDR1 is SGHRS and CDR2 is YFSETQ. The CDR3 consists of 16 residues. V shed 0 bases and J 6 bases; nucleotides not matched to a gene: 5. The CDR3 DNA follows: TGCGCCAGCAGCTTGGTATCTAGCGGGAGTCCCGGGGAGCTGTTTTTT. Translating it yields CASSLVSSGSPGELFF.

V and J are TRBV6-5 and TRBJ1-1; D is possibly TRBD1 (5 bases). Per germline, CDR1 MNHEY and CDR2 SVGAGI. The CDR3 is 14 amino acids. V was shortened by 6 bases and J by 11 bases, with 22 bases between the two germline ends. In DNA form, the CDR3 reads TGTGCCAGCAGAAGTCAAGGCAGGGAACTAATGGCTTTCTTT. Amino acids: CASRSQGRELMAFF.

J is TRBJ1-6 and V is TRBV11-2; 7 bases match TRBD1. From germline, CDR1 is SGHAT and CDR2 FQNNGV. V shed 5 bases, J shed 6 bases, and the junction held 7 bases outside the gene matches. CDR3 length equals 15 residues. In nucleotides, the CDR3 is TGTGCCAGCAGCATTCCGGGACAGATTAATTCACCCCTCCACTTT. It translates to CASSIPGQINSPLHF.

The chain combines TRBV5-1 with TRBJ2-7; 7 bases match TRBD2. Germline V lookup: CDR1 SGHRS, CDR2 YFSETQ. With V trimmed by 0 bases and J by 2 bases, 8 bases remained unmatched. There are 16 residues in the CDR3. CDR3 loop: CASSLALSGGTYEQYF. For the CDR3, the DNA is TGCGCCAGCAGCTTGGCCCTGTCGGGAGGCACCTACGAGCAGTACTTC.

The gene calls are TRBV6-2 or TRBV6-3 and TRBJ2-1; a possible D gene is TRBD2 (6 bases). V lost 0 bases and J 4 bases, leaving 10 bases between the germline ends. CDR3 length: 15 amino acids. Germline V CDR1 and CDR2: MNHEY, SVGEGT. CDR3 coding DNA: TGTGCCAGCAGTTACTCTGAGGACTATTACAATGAGCAGTTCTTC. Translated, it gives CASSYSEDYYNEQFF.